This T cell receptor (beta chain) derives from a study of shared clonotypes between healthy human individuals. Study information: The study used three CD4 naive, three CD4 memory, two CD8 naive and one CD8 memory plate per donor. General study findings and limits: Memory subsets generally showed smaller estimated richness than naive subsets did. Relative to their counterparts shared across all four donors, non-shared clonotypes exhibited diminished generation probabilities.

In the original workflow: ImmunoSEQ output held junction-only sequences without quality scores, so filtering differed. The protocol was immunoSEQ multiplex PCR, while the TCRdb copy is restricted to in-frame clones and leaves out a portion. The V and J calls and the clone size are those of that table, but D and trimming were determined from the DNA. The sample contains 1 million to 1.2 million clones, 70% to 85% of which appear only once. This clone was counted a few times. Its antigen remains unidentified. V shed 7 bases and J shed 5 bases, with 18 bases lying between them. The CDR3 loop spans 14 amino acids. From germline, CDR1 is SGHRS and CDR2 YFSETQ.

The chain is built from TRBV5-1 and TRBJ1-2; D call uncertain. The TCR originated in a man between 18 and 29 years old in good health. Some clones in this sample may be carry-over from other donors' samples. Sequencing was done on a sample of memory CD4+ T cells from PBMCs. The sample's subset: CD45RA-negative fraction. CDR3 loop: CASLPSPQEYGYTF. In DNA form, the CDR3 reads TGCGCCAGCCTACCGTCACCCCAGGAATATGGCTACACCTTC. Based on the CDR3 plus reference TRBV5-1 and TRBJ1-2, the full variable domain is KAGVTQTPRYLIKTRGQQVTLSCSPISGHRSVSWYQQTPGQGLQFLFEYFSETQRNKGNFPGRFSGRQFSNSRSEMNVSTLELGDSALYLCASLPSPQEYGYTFGSGTRLTVV.